These 21 T cell receptor beta chains came from one sample sequenced in a study of shared clonotypes between healthy human individuals. Clones were sequenced by immunoSEQ multiplex PCR, and TCRdb holds only the in-frame ones, with some missing. The sample yields 1,500,000 or so clones, roughly 96% seen once. Sequences were obtained from naive CD4+ T cells sorted from blood. The subset is: CD45RA+ positively selected. The origin of the receptors is a man younger than 45 in good health.

J is TRBJ1-5 and V is TRBV19; 7 bases match TRBD1. In germline, CDR1 is LNHDA, CDR2 SQIVND (reference sequence). This CDR3 comprises 16 residues. V lost 7 bases, J lost 0 bases, and 9 bases stayed unmatched. The CDR3 reads CASIQGRAVSNQPQHF. The CDR3 region has the DNA TGTGCCAGTATACAGGGGCGAGCTGTTAGCAATCAGCCCCAGCATTTT. The full variable domain, in which reference TRBV19 and TRBJ1-5 provide the parts outside the CDR3, is DGGITQSPKYLFRKEGQNVTLSCEQNLNHDAMYWYRQDPGQGLRLIYYSQIVNDFQKGDIAEGYSVSREKKESFPLTVTSAQKNPTAFYLCASIQGRAVSNQPQHFGDGTRLSIL.

This chain links TRBV7-8 with TRBJ2-3; a weak D match, TRBD2 (7 bases). Germline V gene data show CDR1 as SGHVS and CDR2 as FQNEAQ. Trimming cost V 5 bases and J 2 bases, with 20 bases left between them. The CDR3 consists of 17 residues. The CDR3 nucleotides read TGTGCCAGCAGCCCCCCACTAAGGGGGAGGGACACAGATACGCAGTATTTT. This sequence encodes CASSPPLRGRDTDTQYF.

The V gene is TRBV5-8, the J gene TRBJ2-2; TRBD2 matches at 11 bases. The J segment lost 4 bases and the V segment lost 3 bases, leaving 5 bases of the junction unmatched. Germline loops: CDR1 SGHTS, CDR2 YDEGEE. CDR3 length: 16 residues. CDR3 residues: CASSSGLAGSTGELFF. As DNA, the CDR3 is TGTGCCAGCAGCTCAGGACTAGCGGGTTCCACCGGGGAGCTGTTTTTT.

The V gene is TRBV27, the J gene TRBJ2-4; D not resolved. The V gene's germline CDR1 is MNHEY and CDR2 SMNVEV (reference sequence). This CDR3 has 11 amino acids. Trimming cost V 4 bases and J 7 bases, with 5 bases left between them. In DNA, the CDR3 is TGTGCCAGCAGTTCCCATAACATTCAGTACTTC. Translating gives CASSSHNIQYF.

The chain recombines TRBV6-6 with TRBJ2-3, with 7 bases fitting TRBD2. CDR3 length: 13 residues. CDR1 and CDR2 (germline): MNHNY, SVGAGI (reference sequence). V lost 2 bases, J lost 9 bases, and 5 bases stayed unmatched. CDR3 sequence reads: CASSYPGTTTQYF. CDR3 nucleotide sequence: TGTGCCAGCAGTTACCCCGGGACTACCACGCAGTATTTT.

The chain has TRBV21-1 and TRBJ1-5. TRBV21-1 has pseudogene status. The length of the CDR3 is 17 residues. The CDR3 DNA sequence: TGTGCCAGCAGCTCCATGGGGGGTCACCGAAACAATCAGCCCCAGCATTTT. Its protein is CASSSMGGHRNNQPQHF.

A note on this clone: The identical CDR3 is also encoded by other nucleotide sequences in the sample. The chain is built from TRBV5-1 and TRBJ2-5; TRBD1 agrees at 7 bases. J lost 1 base, V lost 4 bases, and 4 bases had no gene match. CDR3 length equals 14 residues. From germline, CDR1 is SGHRS and CDR2 YFSETQ. Here the CDR3 DNA reads TGCGCCAGCAGCCTGAGGACAGGCCAAGAGACCCAGTACTTC. Amino acids: CASSLRTGQETQYF. Filled out from reference TRBV5-1 and TRBJ2-5, the complete variable domain reads KAGVTQTPRYLIKTRGQQVTLSCSPISGHRSVSWYQQTPGQGLQFLFEYFSETQRNKGNFPGRFSGRQFSNSRSEMNVSTLELGDSALYLCASSLRTGQETQYFGPGTRLLVL.

The rearrangement uses TRBV5-1 and TRBJ2-2, with D maybe TRBD2 (5 bases). Trimming stripped 1 base from V and 3 bases from J, with 10 bases between. Germline V gene lookup returns CDR1 SGHRS and CDR2 YFSETQ. This CDR3 is built from 15 residues. The CDR3 DNA sequence: TGCGCCAGCAGCTTGATCCCGGGATACACCGGGGAGCTGTTTTTT. Its translation is CASSLIPGYTGELFF.

The chain employs TRBV7-9 and TRBJ2-5, with 8 bases matching TRBD1. V trimming: 2 bases; J trimming: 3 bases; junction bases outside the gene matches: 8. Germline assignment: CDR1 SEHNR and CDR2 FQNEAQ (reference sequence). The CDR3 runs to 16 residues. The CDR3 nucleotides are TGTGCCAGCAGCTTACAAGGACAGGGTTTTGAAGAGACCCAGTACTTC. It codes for CASSLQGQGFEETQYF. The complete variable domain, with remaining parts taken from reference TRBV7-9 and TRBJ2-5, reads DTGVSQNPRHKITKRGQNVTFRCDPISEHNRLYWYRQTLGQGPEFLTYFQNEAQLEKSRLLSDRFSAERPKGSFSTLEIQRTEQGDSAMYLCASSLQGQGFEETQYFGPGTRLLVL.

The rearrangement links TRBV30 to TRBJ1-5; maybe TRBD1 (5 bases). V was shortened by 1 base and J by 6 bases, with 10 bases between the two germline ends. Germline CDR1 and CDR2: GTSNPN and SVGIG (reference sequence). This CDR3 contains 13 residues. Written as DNA, the CDR3 is TGTGCCTGGAGTGGCGGGGGGTCTCAGCCCCAGCATTTT. This translates into CAWSGGGSQPQHF.

This chain links TRBV4-3 with TRBJ2-7; D assignment may be TRBD1 or TRBD2 (5 bases each). CDR1 is LGHNA and CDR2 is YSLEER in the germline V gene. The CDR3 is 16 amino acids. Trimming shortened V by 6 bases and J by 2 bases, and 20 bases separated the two germline ends. The CDR3 bases are TGCGCCAGCAGACTACACGCCGGGACCGAGACCTACGAGCAGTACTTC. Its protein is CASRLHAGTETYEQYF.

The V and J genes are TRBV6-1 and TRBJ1-4; D is unclear. Trimming took 3 bases from V and 8 from J, leaving 10 bases between them. The CDR3 sequence is 13 residues long. Per germline, CDR1 MNHNS and CDR2 SASEGT. In nucleotides, the CDR3 is TGTGCCAGCAGTGATAGGCTACGGGAAAAACTGTTTTTT. Amino acid sequence: CASSDRLREKLFF.

The V and J genes are TRBV6-4 and TRBJ2-3; 16 nucleotides align to TRBD2. This CDR3 region has 17 residues. Germline trimming cut 0 bases from V and 6 bases from J; bases unmatched to any gene: 3. The germline V gene has CDR1 MRHNA and CDR2 SNTAGT. In DNA, the CDR3 is TGTGCCAGCAGTGACTCGGGACTAGCGGGAGGGCCGGATACGCAGTATTTT. Its translation is CASSDSGLAGGPDTQYF.

The chain is built from TRBV5-1 and TRBJ2-1, with TRBD1 matching 7 bases. The CDR3 has 14 residues. Per the germline V gene, CDR1 is SGHRS and CDR2 is YFSETQ. V lost 4 bases and J lost 4; bases outside the gene matches: 5. CDR3 residues: CASSAPGQYNEQFF. For the CDR3, the DNA is TGCGCCAGCAGCGCTCCGGGACAGTACAATGAGCAGTTCTTC.

The chain uses TRBV2 and TRBJ2-1, with D possibly TRBD2 on 5 matching bases. Trimming left V 3 bases short and J 12 bases short, with 18 bases between. The germline CDR1 and CDR2 sequences are SNHLY and FYNNEI. The CDR3 sequence is 14 residues long. CDR3 bases: TGTGCCAGCAGTGAGATGACCACGGGAATGTCGCAGTTCTTC. Translated: CASSEMTTGMSQFF.

The CDR3, as DNA: TGTGCCAGCAGTGAAGCGGGGGGACTAGCGGGAGTTGAGCAGTTCTTC. This sequence encodes CASSEAGGLAGVEQFF. The gene calls are TRBV2 and TRBJ2-1, with TRBD2 matching 14 bases. The CDR3 totals 16 residues. Germline CDR1 SNHLY, CDR2 FYNNEI. After removal of 0 bases from V and 9 bases from J, the junction contained 4 bases not matched to a gene.

This rearrangement joins TRBV7-8 to TRBJ1-1; D not certain. CDR3 size: 15 residues. Trimming took 5 bases from V and 1 from J, leaving 14 bases between them. The germline gives CDR1 SGHVS, CDR2 FQNEAQ. DNA for the CDR3: TGTGCCAGCAGCCCCCTTCGCACGGGGAACACTGAAGCTTTCTTT. Residues: CASSPLRTGNTEAFF.

This chain connects TRBV29-1 to TRBJ2-3, with unresolved D. This CDR3 has 12 residues. Germline lookup yields CDR1 SQVTM and CDR2 ANQGSEA. Trimming took off 4 bases at V and 3 bases at J, with 8 bases between the two ends. CDR3 sequence: CSVVPITDTQYF. The CDR3 region has the DNA TGCAGCGTTGTTCCGATAACAGATACGCAGTATTTT.

J is TRBJ1-1 and V is TRBV28, with D maybe TRBD1 (5 bases). The V and J ends lost 1 base and 7 bases respectively, with 22 bases between them. Germline V lookup: CDR1 MDHEN, CDR2 SYDVKM. This CDR3 region has 17 residues. The CDR3 DNA reads as TGTGCCAGCAGTTTATCTCCGGGACGCCGGGGGTCAATTGAAGCTTTCTTT. Translation: CASSLSPGRRGSIEAFF.

The V gene is TRBV10-2, the J gene TRBJ1-1, with 9 positions matching TRBD1. The ends lost 7 bases at V and 11 bases at J; junction bases unmatched: 11. Germline lookup yields CDR1 WSHSY and CDR2 SAAADI. The CDR3 sequence is 13 residues long. CDR3 protein: CASTLGQGEVAFF. The CDR3 DNA sequence: TGCGCCAGCACCCTGGGACAGGGCGAGGTGGCTTTCTTT.

CDR3 amino acids: CASGLERGVEQYF. CDR3 DNA sequence: TGTGCCAGCGGACTGGAGCGAGGGGTCGAGCAGTACTTC. The rearrangement uses TRBV7-2 and TRBJ2-7; perhaps D is TRBD1 or TRBD2 (5 bases each). The CDR3 is 13 amino acids. V lost 8 bases, J lost 6 bases, and 17 bases lay in between. The germline gives CDR1 SGHTA, CDR2 FQGNSA.